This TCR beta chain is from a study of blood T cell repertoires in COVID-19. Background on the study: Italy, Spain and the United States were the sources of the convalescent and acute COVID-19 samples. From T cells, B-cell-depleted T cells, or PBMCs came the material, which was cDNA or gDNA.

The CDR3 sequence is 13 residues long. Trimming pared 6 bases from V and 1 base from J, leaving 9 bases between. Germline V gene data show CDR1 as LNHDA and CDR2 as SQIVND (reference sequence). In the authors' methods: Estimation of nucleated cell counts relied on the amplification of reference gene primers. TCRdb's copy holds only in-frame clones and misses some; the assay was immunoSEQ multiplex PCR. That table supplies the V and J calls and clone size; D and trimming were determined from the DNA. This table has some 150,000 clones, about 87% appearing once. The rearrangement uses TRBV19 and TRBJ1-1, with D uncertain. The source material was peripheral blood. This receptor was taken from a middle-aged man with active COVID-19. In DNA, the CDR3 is TGTGCCAGTAGGACGGCGGCGAACACTGAAGCTTTCTTT. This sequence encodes CASRTAANTEAFF. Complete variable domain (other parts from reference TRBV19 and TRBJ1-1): DGGITQSPKYLFRKEGQNVTLSCEQNLNHDAMYWYRQDPGQGLRLIYYSQIVNDFQKGDIAEGYSVSREKKESFPLTVTSAQKNPTAFYLCASRTAANTEAFFGQGTRLTVV.